The 14 T cell receptor beta chains below come from one sample, sequenced in a study of regulatory T cells in long-lasting Graves disease listed by TCRdb under 2021. The time point tag for this specimen amounts to: newly diagnosed GD, antithyroid drugs for less than 3 months. For both TCR sequencing and RNA sequencing, RNA was extracted from PBMCs using TRIzol. The protocol used for the library was multiplex PCR. The data were produced on an Illumina HiSeq 4000. CDR3 regions were amplified by Arm-PCR with iRepertoire HTBI primers to construct TCR beta libraries. The public sequencing data were trimmed at Q25 with fastp and processed into clonotypes with MiXCR by TCRdb, which kept only in-frame beta chains. Rows with one shared CDR3 protein collapse into an entry with the most common genes and DNA. The sample table lists 300,000 to 400,000 distinct CDR3 sequences, more than 15% of them with a count of one. The ten largest account for around 37% of the sample.

Sequencing used peripheral blood mononuclear cells (PBMCs), obtained at new diagnosis, from a patient treated with antithyroid drugs. These receptors were collected from a female donor with Graves disease.

This clonotype was observed at least ten times. V is TRBV19 and J is TRBJ2-7; D not certain. This CDR3 comprises 15 residues. Germline V lookup: CDR1 LNHDA, CDR2 SQIVND (reference sequence). The ends were cut back, 0 bases at V and 1 base at J, with 10 bases in the middle. CDR3 nucleotide sequence: TGTGCCAGTAGTATAGATAGTACCAGTTCCTACGAGCAGTACTTC. This translates into CASSIDSTSSYEQYF.

This clonotype has a count of ten or more. The CDR3 is CASSSRWGAGDTEAFF. CDR3 bases: TGTGCCAGCAGTTCCCGGTGGGGGGCCGGCGACACTGAAGCTTTCTTT. V and J are TRBV28 and TRBJ1-1; weak D call: TRBD1 (6 bases). Deletions cut 4 bases from V and 3 bases from J, with 18 bases between. The germline V gene has CDR1 MDHEN and CDR2 SYDVKM. The CDR3 consists of 16 residues.

This clonotype was seen many times. This sequence joins TRBV18 and TRBJ1-2; D uncertain. With 0 bases removed from V and 2 bases from J, the gap between germline ends came to 10 bases. Germline CDR1 reads KGHSH; CDR2 reads LQKENI. The CDR3 spans 15 residues. The CDR3 region is CASSPPRQTNYGYTF. The CDR3 DNA sequence: TGTGCCAGCTCACCACCGCGGCAGACCAACTATGGCTACACCTTC.

This clonotype has at least ten counts. As DNA, the CDR3 is TGTGCCAGCAGCTCCCGGGACAGGGGGTTTGAGGATACGCAGTATTTT. It translates to CASSSRDRGFEDTQYF. V usage is TRBV13 and J usage is TRBJ2-3; TRBD1 matches 11 bases. The ends lost 4 bases at V and 6 bases at J; junction bases unmatched: 9. This CDR3 is 16 amino acids long. CDR1 PRHDT and CDR2 FYEKMQ come from the germline V gene (reference sequence).

This clonotype was detected only a few times. This chain uses TRBV2 with TRBJ2-3, with D maybe TRBD1 (6 bases). Germline V gene data show CDR1 as SNHLY and CDR2 as FYNNEI. This CDR3 has 15 amino acids. V was pared by 9 bases and J by 3 bases, with 19 bases between. The CDR3 loop is CARMTPGDRTDTQYF. Here the CDR3 DNA reads TGTGCCAGGATGACCCCAGGGGATAGGACAGATACGCAGTATTTT.

The chain combines TRBV19 with TRBJ2-3; D gene unclear. V was clipped by 3 bases and J by 6 bases, with 7 bases between them. This CDR3 region has 12 residues. The germline CDR1 and CDR2 sequences are LNHDA and SQIVND (reference sequence). The CDR3 reads CASSIQEDTQYF. As DNA, the CDR3 is TGTGCCAGTAGTATTCAGGAGGATACGCAGTATTTT.

V and J are TRBV10-3 and TRBJ2-1, with 7 bases matching TRBD2. The V and J ends lost 3 bases and 6 bases, in that order; junction bases with no gene match: 8. The CDR3 extends over 15 amino acids. CDR1 and CDR2 (germline): ENHRY, SYGVKD. The CDR3 coding sequence is TGTGCCATCAGTGACATGGGGGAGGGCCGCAATGAGCAGTTCTTC. Its translation is CAISDMGEGRNEQFF.

The table lists this clonotype with many counts. The chain combines TRBV7-6 with TRBJ2-1; 11 bases are shared with TRBD1. Germline CDR1 reads SGHVS; CDR2 reads FNYEAQ. The CDR3 length is 16 residues. V lost 1 base, J lost 8 bases, and 7 bases stayed unmatched. The CDR3 region is CASSLGWTGGLDEQFF. CDR3 sequence (DNA): TGTGCCAGCAGCTTAGGGTGGACAGGGGGCTTGGATGAGCAGTTCTTC.

A single count supports this clonotype. A far larger clone lies a single base away; this is likely a read error. This sequence joins TRBV12-3 or TRBV12-4 and TRBJ2-7, with TRBD2 matching 8 bases. The V gene end was trimmed by 3 bases and the J gene end by 7 bases; junction bases not matched to a gene: 14. The CDR3 covers 16 residues. CDR3 in DNA: TGTGCCAGCAGTTTCGGGAAGCGGGAGTTCTACAATGAGCAGTACTTC. The encoded protein is CASSFGKREFYNEQYF.

The chain carries TRBV18 and TRBJ1-1; 8 bases map to TRBD1. The CDR3 extends over 15 amino acids. V was pared by 3 bases and J by 4 bases, with 7 bases of the junction left unmatched. CDR1 is KGHSH and CDR2 is LQKENI in the germline V gene. CDR3: CASSPKDRDTTEAFF. In nucleotides, the CDR3 is TGTGCCAGCTCACCTAAGGACAGGGACACCACTGAAGCTTTCTTT.

This clonotype was counted many times. This chain joins TRBV2 and TRBJ2-3; 11 bases line up with TRBD2. J lost 9 bases, V lost 7 bases, and 9 bases had no gene match. CDR3 length equals 14 residues. Germline CDR1 and CDR2: SNHLY and FYNNEI. CDR3 loop: CASKGGTSGTTQYF. CDR3 sequence (DNA): TGTGCCAGCAAGGGGGGGACTAGCGGAACAACGCAGTATTTT.

The chain carries TRBV2 and TRBJ2-7, with D possibly matching TRBD1 (6 bases). This CDR3 has 15 residues. CDR1 and CDR2 from the germline V gene are SNHLY and FYNNEI. V was pared by 8 bases and J by 0 bases, with 17 bases between. CDR3: CASWLEQGASYEQYF. CDR3 nucleotide sequence: TGTGCCAGCTGGTTGGAACAGGGAGCCTCCTACGAGCAGTACTTC.

J is TRBJ2-7 and V is TRBV5-8; TRBD1 matches at 9 bases. The length of the CDR3 is 17 residues. Trimming took 4 bases from V and 1 from J; bases not matched to a gene: 12. Germline values: CDR1 SGHTS, CDR2 YDEGEE. This chain's CDR3 is CASSHKQGARRSYEQYF. As DNA, the CDR3 is TGTGCCAGCAGCCACAAACAGGGGGCGCGACGGTCCTACGAGCAGTACTTC.

There are many counts of this clonotype. The chain uses TRBV20-1 and TRBJ2-7; 11 bases are a match to TRBD2. The CDR3 has 14 residues. J was trimmed by 6 bases and V by 3 bases; bases with no gene match: 7. Germline CDR1 and CDR2: DFQATT and SNEGSKA (reference sequence). The CDR3 nucleotides read TGCAGTGCTAGGTTAGCGGGAGGGCCCACCGAGCAGTACTTC. Translating gives CSARLAGGPTEQYF.